Each of the 18 T cell receptor beta chains below was sequenced from the same sample in a study of response to subunit inactivated influenza vaccine. One entry per CDR3 protein, called by TCRdb with MiXCR from the RT-PCR reads. The table lists almost 250,000 distinct CDR3 sequences, approximately 12% of them singletons, with less than 8.5% in the top ten. The sample was non-naive T cells sorted from PBMCs, taken 14 to 15 days before vaccination. These TCRs come from a man aged 45 to 65 who received an inactivated influenza vaccine.

This chain uses TRBV2 with TRBJ2-7, with TRBD1 identical over 10 bases. Germline loops: CDR1 SNHLY, CDR2 FYNNEI. The CDR3 consists of 14 residues. With V trimmed by 4 bases and J by 4 bases, 4 bases remained unmatched. The CDR3 region has the DNA TGTGCCAGCAGTGGTGACAGGGGGCTTTACGAGCAGTACTTC. Encoded protein: CASSGDRGLYEQYF.

This clonotype was seen more than once but under ten times. The chain uses TRBV27 and TRBJ2-7, with D unclear. Germline loops: CDR1 MNHEY, CDR2 SMNVEV (reference sequence). This CDR3 is built from 18 residues. V lost 4 bases, J lost 0 bases, and 22 bases lay in between. The CDR3 coding sequence is TGTGCCAGCAGTTCGGACGGCCCCCGCGGTTCGGGCTCCTACGAGCAGTACTTC. The encoded protein is CASSSDGPRGSGSYEQYF.

The chain is built from TRBV7-3 and TRBJ2-3; 10 bases fit TRBD2. Germline lookup yields CDR1 SGHTA and CDR2 FQGTGA. This CDR3 has 16 residues. J lost 0 bases, V lost 5 bases, and 5 bases had no gene match. CDR3 region: CASSPTSGPSTDTQYF. As DNA, the CDR3 is TGTGCCAGCAGCCCGACTAGCGGGCCTAGCACAGATACGCAGTATTTT.

This chain connects TRBV7-6 to TRBJ2-7; 9 bases map to TRBD1. V shed 1 base and J 6 bases; nucleotides not matched to a gene: 4. CDR1 is SGHVS, CDR2 FNYEAQ, per germline. The CDR3 contains 14 residues. The DNA for the CDR3 is TGTGCCAGCAGCTTAGTCGGGACAGGGAGCGAGCAGTACTTC. Its translation: CASSLVGTGSEQYF.

The sample holds a few counts of this clonotype. The rearrangement uses TRBV29-1 and TRBJ1-5; 8 bases match TRBD1. CDR1 and CDR2 (germline): SQVTM, ANQGSEA. The CDR3 is made up of 11 amino acids. J lost 13 bases, V lost 7 bases, and 9 bases had no gene match. CDR3 sequence reads: CSATTGERQHF. The DNA for the CDR3 is TGCAGCGCTACGACAGGGGAGAGACAGCATTTT.

This clonotype was counted between two and nine times. The chain uses TRBV28 and TRBJ1-4; D unresolved. Germline CDR1 is MDHEN and CDR2 is SYDVKM. V gave up 3 bases and J gave up 0 bases, with 8 bases separating them. The CDR3 is 15 residues long. This chain's CDR3 is CASSFEGATNEKLFF. The CDR3 region has the DNA TGTGCCAGCAGTTTTGAGGGCGCAACTAATGAAAAACTGTTTTTT.

This clonotype occurred a few times. The genes are TRBV7-9 and TRBJ2-1; 9 bases map to TRBD2. The germline gives CDR1 SEHNR, CDR2 FQNEAQ (reference sequence). Trimming at V came to 8 bases and at J to 8 bases, leaving 13 bases not matched to a gene. The CDR3 sequence is 15 residues long. DNA of the CDR3: TGTGCCAGCCCCGATCGGCGGGAGGGCCTGCATGAGCAGTTCTTC. It translates to CASPDRREGLHEQFF.

J is TRBJ1-1 and V is TRBV6-1; TRBD1 aligns across 9 bases. The J segment lost 3 bases and the V segment lost 8 bases, leaving 4 bases of the junction unmatched. CDR1 MNHNS and CDR2 SASEGT come from the germline V gene. The CDR3 contains 13 residues. The CDR3 region is CASLRDRDTEAFF. The CDR3 nucleotides are TGTGCCAGCCTCCGGGACAGGGACACTGAAGCTTTCTTT.

This chain links TRBV7-8 with TRBJ2-3; D unresolved. This CDR3 is 14 amino acids long. Germline loops: CDR1 SGHVS, CDR2 FQNEAQ. The V and J ends lost 5 bases and 6 bases respectively, with 15 bases between them. The CDR3 DNA reads TGTGCCAGCAGCCTAGGCCGACGAGCGGATACGCAGTATTTT. Translating gives CASSLGRRADTQYF.

J is TRBJ1-2 and V is TRBV20-1, with TRBD1 identical over 7 bases. After removal of 1 base from V and 4 bases from J, the junction contained 3 bases not matched to a gene. This CDR3 comprises 13 residues. CDR1 and CDR2 (germline): DFQATT, SNEGSKA (reference sequence). In nucleotides, the CDR3 is TGCAGTGCTAGAGGGGACAGCCCCTATGGCTACACCTTC. Its translation is CSARGDSPYGYTF.

The chain recombines TRBV15 with TRBJ2-7, with D unclear. Germline V gene sequence: CDR1 LNHNV, CDR2 YYDKDF (reference sequence). This CDR3 contains 14 residues. Deletions cut 0 bases from V and 6 bases from J, with 12 bases between. As DNA, the CDR3 is TGTGCCACCAGCAGAGATCTTTCGTACGGCGAGCAGTACTTC. Residues: CATSRDLSYGEQYF.

Many counts were recorded for this clonotype. V gene TRBV28 combines with J gene TRBJ2-7; TRBD1 agrees at 10 bases. Germline CDR1 and CDR2: MDHEN and SYDVKM. The CDR3 contains 12 residues. In nucleotides, the CDR3 is TGTGCTACTCGGACAGGGGGCTACGAGCAGTACTTC. This gives the protein CATRTGGYEQYF.

The CDR3 DNA reads TGTGCCAGCAGTGAAAGACGCATCCGAAACGCCGGGGAGCTGTTTTTT. Protein: CASSERRIRNAGELFF. J is TRBJ2-2 and V is TRBV2; D gene ambiguous. The CDR3 extends over 16 amino acids. Germline V gives CDR1 SNHLY, CDR2 FYNNEI. The V and J ends lost 2 bases and 6 bases respectively, with 16 bases between them.

This clonotype appeared many times. The V gene is TRBV9, the J gene TRBJ2-2; D is ambiguous. Germline V gene sequence: CDR1 SGDLS, CDR2 YYNGEE. With 5 bases removed from V and 8 bases from J, the gap between germline ends came to 7 bases. The CDR3 contains 11 residues. The CDR3 coding sequence is TGTGCCAGCAGTGAGGAGGGGGAGCTGTTTTTT. Its translation: CASSEEGELFF.

The table lists this clonotype with a few counts. The chain joins TRBV6-6 to TRBJ1-1; D ambiguous. Germline lookup yields CDR1 MNHNY and CDR2 SVGAGI (reference sequence). This CDR3 region has 13 residues. Between the trimmed V and J ends, which lost 2 bases and 4 bases, there was a span of 8 bases. The CDR3 here is CASSYVGGTEAFF. The CDR3 region has the DNA TGTGCCAGCAGTTACGTAGGAGGCACTGAAGCTTTCTTT.

This clonotype was seen only a few times. The chain is built from TRBV7-9 and TRBJ2-1; D possibly corresponds to TRBD1 (6 bases). V lost 1 base to trimming and J lost 10 bases, with 11 bases between them. CDR3 length: 13 amino acids. CDR1 and CDR2 (germline): SEHNR, FQNEAQ (reference sequence). DNA for the CDR3: TGTGCCAGCAGCTTAGGGACAGACTCGGAGCAGTTCTTC. Protein: CASSLGTDSEQFF. The full variable domain, rest sourced from reference TRBV7-9 and TRBJ2-1, is DTGVSQNPRHKITKRGQNVTFRCDPISEHNRLYWYRQTLGQGPEFLTYFQNEAQLEKSRLLSDRFSAERPKGSFSTLEIQRTEQGDSAMYLCASSLGTDSEQFFGPGTRLTVL.

This clonotype appeared a few times. The V and J genes are TRBV29-1 and TRBJ2-5, with 10 bases aligning to TRBD1. V shed 6 bases, J shed 5 bases, and the junction held 0 bases outside the gene matches. The length of the CDR3 is 11 residues. CDR1 and CDR2 from the germline V gene are SQVTM and ANQGSEA. This CDR3 reads CSVTGGETQYF. In DNA, the CDR3 is TGCAGCGTGACAGGGGGCGAGACCCAGTACTTC.

J is TRBJ2-2 and V is TRBV5-5; maybe TRBD1 (5 bases). The CDR3 spans 13 residues. Germline CDR1 is SGHKS and CDR2 is YYEKEE (reference sequence). Trimming took off 0 bases at V and 8 bases at J, with 8 bases between the two ends. In DNA, the CDR3 is TGTGCCAGCAGCTTGGAAGGGGTAGGGGAGCTGTTTTTT. Translating it yields CASSLEGVGELFF.